This T cell receptor (beta chain) is drawn from a study of blood T cell repertoires in COVID-19. Study in general: Spain, Italy and the United States supplied samples that represented acute and convalescent COVID-19. The cDNA or gDNA used as material had been derived from T cells, B-cell-depleted T cells, or PBMCs.

Germline V lookup: CDR1 SGHTA, CDR2 FQGNSA. The CDR3 covers 15 residues. The V and J ends lost 5 bases and 5 bases respectively, with 18 bases between them. Per the original methods: Cell counts per sample came from amplifying reference gene primers. Libraries were prepared by immunoSEQ multiplex PCR; TCRdb keeps only in-frame clonotypes and omits some of them. For V, J and clone size, that table is used; D and trimming come from the DNA. There are some 200,000 clones in the sample; more than 65% occur only once, and roughly 13% lies in the top ten. This TCR was sampled from a human donor in a cohort sampled during active COVID-19. Input material: peripheral blood. The chain employs TRBV7-2 and TRBJ1-2; D remains unclear. CDR3 loop: CASSARYATGYGYTF. The CDR3 nucleotides read TGTGCCAGCAGCGCCAGATACGCAACCGGGTATGGCTACACCTTC.